This is a list of T cell receptor beta chains from one sample in a study of shared clonotypes between healthy human individuals. The method was immunoSEQ multiplex PCR; TCRdb's version includes in-frame clones alone and lacks a portion of them. The table includes roughly 2,000,000 clones, just under 95% detected once. The sequencing sample was made of naive CD8+ T cells sorted from blood. Receptor source: a man between 18 and 29 years old in good health. CDR3s include the opening cysteine and the closing phenylalanine or tryptophan. A D gene is named only where the DNA matches it firmly.

V gene	J gene	D gene	CDR3 DNA	CDR3 protein
TRBV4-1	TRBJ2-7	.	TGCGCCAGCAGCCGAGAAACGGGAGCAGGGGCCTACGAGCAGTACTTC	CASSRETGAGAYEQYF
TRBV4-1	TRBJ2-7	TRBD2	TGCGCCAGCAGTTCGTCCCGGGAGGTCGAGCAGTACTTC	CASSSSREVEQYF
TRBV27	TRBJ2-3	TRBD2	TGTGCCAGCCGTTACGATGTAGCGGGGGGGCCGGATACGCAGTATTTT	CASRYDVAGGPDTQYF
TRBV28	TRBJ1-4	.	TGTGCCAGCAGCCCCGATGCAACTAATGAAAAACTGTTTTTT	CASSPDATNEKLFF
TRBV5-6	TRBJ2-2	.	TGTGCCAGCAGCAGCCCCTACGTCGGGGAGCTGTTTTTT	CASSSPYVGELFF
TRBV11-2	TRBJ2-7	.	TGTGCCAGCAGCCCCCTTTTCGAGCAGTACTTC	CASSPLFEQYF
TRBV7-9	TRBJ2-7	TRBD2	TGTGCCAGCAGCTTCAGCGGGGGACCCTCCTACGAGCAGTACTTC	CASSFSGGPSYEQYF
TRBV7-6	TRBJ2-3	TRBD1	TGTGCCAGCAGCTTACTAGGACAGGGGAGCACAGATACGCAGTATTTT	CASSLLGQGSTDTQYF
TRBV5-8	TRBJ2-7	TRBD2	TGTGCCAGCAGCCTGGGACTAGCCCACGAGCAGTACTTC	CASSLGLAHEQYF
TRBV5-6	TRBJ2-3	TRBD2	TGTGCCAGCAGCCGTCAGCGGGAGACGAACACAGATACGCAGTATTTT	CASSRQRETNTDTQYF
TRBV10-1	TRBJ2-3	.	TGCGCCAGCAGTGAGGGCCATTCAGGAACAGATACGCAGTATTTT	CASSEGHSGTDTQYF